These 5 T cell receptor beta chains came from one sample sequenced in a study of T cells in Graves' hyperthyroidism and ophthalmopathy. Amplification yielded TCR beta CDR3 regions, with RNA transcripts as the source. A first-round RT-PCR of the TCR CDR3 used the HTBI primer set. TCRdb independently ran MiXCR on the multiplex PCR reads; one entry per CDR3 protein. The sample yields around 700,000 distinct CDR3 sequences, about 35% seen once. The sequenced material came from blood. The receptors originated from a woman aged 40 to 50 with Graves' hyperthyroidism.

The CDR3 sequence: CASSWGDWAEAFF. The CDR3 bases are TGTGCCAGCAGCTGGGGGGATTGGGCTGAAGCTTTCTTT. The chain uses TRBV5-4 and TRBJ1-1; D is perhaps TRBD1 (5 bases). This CDR3 region has 13 residues. V dropped 3 bases and J dropped 6 bases, with 12 bases sitting between them. From germline, CDR1 is SGHNT and CDR2 YYREEE (reference sequence). Drawing the rest from reference TRBV5-4 and TRBJ1-1, the complete variable domain is ETGVTQSPTHLIKTRGQQVTLRCSSQSGHNTVSWYQQALGQGPQFIFQYYREEENGRGNFPPRFSGLQFPNYSSELNVNALELDDSALYLCASSWGDWAEAFFGQGTRLTVV.

J is TRBJ1-2 and V is TRBV29-1, with 8 bases aligning to TRBD1. CDR3 length equals 12 residues. CDR1 and CDR2 (germline): SQVTM, ANQGSEA. V lost 7 bases, J lost 8 bases, and 9 bases stayed unmatched. The CDR3 DNA follows: TGCAGCGGAGGACAGGGAACCTTCGGCTACACCTTC. Translating gives CSGGQGTFGYTF. The variable domain in full, completed from reference TRBV29-1 and TRBJ1-2, reads SAVISQKPSRDICQRGTSLTIQCQVDSQVTMMFWYRQQPGQSLTLIATANQGSEATYESGFVIDKFPISRPNLTFSTLTVSNMSPEDSSIYLCSGGQGTFGYTFGSGTRLTVV.

The chain couples TRBV7-3 to TRBJ2-7; 10 bases agree with TRBD2. The end of the DNA is better explained by TRBJ2-1, so the J call may be wrong. This CDR3 contains 15 residues. CDR1 and CDR2 (germline): SGHTA, FQGTGA. The CDR3 DNA reads as TGTGCCAGCAGCTTATCAGCGGGAGGGGGGAATGAGCAGTTCTTC. Its protein product is CASSLSAGGGNEQFF.

The chain couples TRBV7-2 to TRBJ1-1; TRBD1 matches at 8 bases. The V gene end was trimmed by 2 bases and the J gene end by 7 bases; junction bases not matched to a gene: 3. The germline V gene has CDR1 SGHTA and CDR2 FQGNSA. This CDR3 has 13 amino acids. CDR3 sequence reads: CASSLQGADEAFF. The CDR3 coding sequence is TGTGCCAGCAGCTTACAGGGGGCGGATGAAGCTTTCTTT.

The sample holds many counts of this clonotype. The genes are TRBV7-2 and TRBJ1-6; 7 bases are a match to TRBD1. V dropped 5 bases and J dropped 11; count of bases not matched to a gene: 6. CDR1 and CDR2 from the germline V gene are SGHTA and FQGNSA. This CDR3 region has 13 residues. The CDR3 nucleotides read TGTGCCAGCAGCCTAGAGCAGGGGGCACCCCTCCACTTT. This encodes CASSLEQGAPLHF. The variable domain in full, completed from reference TRBV7-2 and TRBJ1-6, reads GAGVSQSPSNKVTEKGKDVELRCDPISGHTALYWYRQSLGQGLEFLIYFQGNSAPDKSGLPSDRFSAERTGGSVSTLTIQRTQQEDSAVYLCASSLEQGAPLHFGNGTRLTVT.